One sample yielded the 29 T cell receptor beta chains listed below, sequenced in a study of shared clonotypes between healthy human individuals. Some clones are missing from TCRdb's copy, which holds only in-frame ones; the method was immunoSEQ multiplex PCR. The sample records some 2.1 million clones, 93% being singletons. Only CD45RO-negative cells positively selected for CCR7 counted as naive CD8 cells, so terminally differentiated effector memory CD45RA+ cells were excluded. The sequenced material came from naive CD8+ T cells from PBMCs. Receptor source: a man aged 18-30 years in good health. Some clones in this sample may be carry-over from other donors' samples.

This clone was recorded only once. The chain couples TRBV27 to TRBJ1-1; no definite D call. Per germline, CDR1 MNHEY and CDR2 SMNVEV (reference sequence). The CDR3 is made up of 13 amino acids. V was pared by 6 bases and J by 4 bases, with 12 bases between. The CDR3 nucleotides are TGTGCCAGCAGCCAGACTTCGGGCACTGAAGCTTTCTTT. It translates to CASSQTSGTEAFF.

The J gene is TRBJ1-6, the V gene TRBV6-5; 9 nucleotides line up with TRBD1. In germline, CDR1 is MNHEY, CDR2 SVGAGI. V gave up 5 bases and J gave up 9 bases; unmatched junction bases: 5. The CDR3 loop spans 14 amino acids. DNA for the CDR3: TGTGCCAGCAGTGAAGACAGGGGGTTTTCACCCCTCCACTTT. Its protein product is CASSEDRGFSPLHF.

This chain uses TRBV9 with TRBJ2-1, with D unresolved. CDR1 and CDR2 from the germline V gene are SGDLS and YYNGEE. The V and J ends lost 3 bases and 10 bases respectively, with 11 bases between them. The CDR3 runs 12 residues. The CDR3 nucleotides are TGTGCCAGCAGCGCCTTTCCAAGAGAGCAGTTCTTC. Its protein product is CASSAFPREQFF.

J is TRBJ2-2 and V is TRBV18; D is ambiguous. Trimming shortened V by 4 bases and J by 2 bases, and 11 bases separated the two germline ends. Germline CDR1 and CDR2: KGHSH and LQKENI. The CDR3 covers 15 residues. CDR3 coding DNA: TGTGCCAGCTCACGGCCGTTGGATAACACCGGGGAGCTGTTTTTT. Protein product: CASSRPLDNTGELFF.

This clone has only a few counts. The rearrangement links TRBV6-1 to TRBJ1-1; D is unresolved. This CDR3 contains 12 residues. Trimming cost V 3 bases and J 11 bases, with 13 bases left between them. Germline CDR1 MNHNS, CDR2 SASEGT. CDR3: CASSDWTLGAFF. In DNA, the CDR3 is TGTGCCAGCAGTGACTGGACGCTGGGGGCTTTCTTT.

The chain links TRBV9 to TRBJ1-1; a possible D gene is TRBD1 (5 bases). Between the trimmed V and J ends, which lost 3 bases and 5 bases, there was a span of 14 bases. This CDR3 has 14 residues. Germline values: CDR1 SGDLS, CDR2 YYNGEE. Here the CDR3 DNA reads TGTGCCAGCAGCGACACCGGGACGGAGACTGAAGCTTTCTTT. Encoded protein: CASSDTGTETEAFF.

The V and J genes are TRBV6-6 and TRBJ2-1; D unclear. Germline V lookup: CDR1 MNHNY, CDR2 SVGAGI (reference sequence). Trimming pared 5 bases from V and 6 bases from J, leaving 5 bases between. This CDR3 comprises 11 residues. The CDR3 DNA sequence: TGTGCCAGCAGTATGGGCAATGAGCAGTTCTTC. Protein sequence: CASSMGNEQFF.

The V and J genes are TRBV6-1 and TRBJ2-7, with 9 bases matching TRBD1. The junction had 5 bases not matched to a gene; V was cut back by 6 bases and J by 5 bases. Germline assignment: CDR1 MNHNS and CDR2 SASEGT. The CDR3 has 13 amino acids. CDR3 DNA sequence: TGTGCCAGCAGCTACCGGACAGGGGACGAGCAGTACTTC. This codes for CASSYRTGDEQYF.

The chain carries TRBV28 and TRBJ1-5, with 7 bases identical to TRBD1. V lost 6 bases to trimming and J lost 4 bases; unmatched junction nucleotides: 9. Germline V gives CDR1 MDHEN, CDR2 SYDVKM. This CDR3 contains 15 residues. CDR3 region: CASSWTYRGNQPQHF. CDR3 bases: TGTGCCAGCAGCTGGACCTACAGGGGTAATCAGCCCCAGCATTTT.

The rearrangement links TRBV7-8 to TRBJ2-2; D is perhaps TRBD2 (5 bases). Trimming stripped 3 bases from V and 4 bases from J, with 21 bases between. CDR3 length equals 18 residues. Germline CDR1 and CDR2: SGHVS and FQNEAQ. The chain's CDR3 is CASSFPPSIAFSTGELFF. The CDR3 DNA is TGTGCCAGCAGCTTCCCCCCGAGTATAGCGTTTAGCACCGGGGAGCTGTTTTTT.

The chain uses TRBV7-9 and TRBJ2-1; the match to TRBD2 covers 9 bases. V shed 5 bases and J 10 bases; nucleotides not matched to a gene: 12. Germline CDR1 SEHNR, CDR2 FQNEAQ (reference sequence). This CDR3 comprises 15 residues. The CDR3 region is CASSGGGRALGEQFF. CDR3 in DNA: TGTGCCAGCAGCGGCGGCGGGAGGGCCCTCGGCGAGCAGTTCTTC.

V and J are TRBV5-6 and TRBJ2-7, with TRBD2 as a possible D gene (6 bases). The V end lost 4 bases, the J end lost 0 bases, and 14 bases lay between the germline ends. Germline-derived CDR1 and CDR2 are SGHDT and YYEEEE. The CDR3 length is 15 residues. The CDR3 sequence: CASSDWGDSSYEQYF. The CDR3 DNA is TGTGCCAGCAGCGATTGGGGGGATTCCTCCTACGAGCAGTACTTC.

The rearrangement links TRBV7-8 to TRBJ2-7, with D tentatively TRBD1 or TRBD2 (5 bases each). V lost 2 bases and J 3 bases, leaving 11 bases between the germline ends. The V gene's germline CDR1 is SGHVS and CDR2 FQNEAQ. This CDR3 contains 14 residues. CDR3 region: CASSLKGSSYEQYF. The CDR3 DNA reads TGTGCCAGCAGCTTAAAGGGGAGTAGCTACGAGCAGTACTTC.

The genes are TRBV27 and TRBJ2-7; 7 bases line up with TRBD2. Germline V gene sequence: CDR1 MNHEY, CDR2 SMNVEV (reference sequence). Trimming cost V 6 bases and J 4 bases; bases outside gene matches: 12. This CDR3 region has 15 residues. The CDR3 DNA follows: TGTGCCAGCAGCTTACCGGGACTAAGTTTTTACGAGCAGTACTTC. It encodes CASSLPGLSFYEQYF.

V gene TRBV4-3 combines with J gene TRBJ2-3; 9 bases agree with TRBD2. The V gene's germline CDR1 is LGHNA and CDR2 YSLEER. Losses at the gene ends were 8 bases for V and 6 bases for J; bases not matched to a gene: 12. This CDR3 has 15 amino acids. In nucleotides, the CDR3 is TGCGCCAGCCCCGCGTCGCGGGAGGGCCCTGATACGCAGTATTTT. This gives the protein CASPASREGPDTQYF.

This clone has only one observation. The rearrangement joins TRBV18 to TRBJ2-3, with 11 bases aligning to TRBD1. Germline trimming cut 3 bases from V and 4 bases from J; bases unmatched to any gene: 6. Germline CDR1 KGHSH, CDR2 LQKENI. This CDR3 is built from 16 residues. DNA for the CDR3: TGTGCCAGCTCACCTAGTCCGGGACAGGGGGCAGATACGCAGTATTTT. Translating it yields CASSPSPGQGADTQYF.

The chain combines TRBV11-2 with TRBJ2-7; D gene uncertain. Germline CDR1 reads SGHAT; CDR2 reads FQNNGV. Trimming took 1 base from V and 2 from J, leaving 12 bases between them. The CDR3 has 15 residues. The CDR3 sequence is CASSLAPGLAYEQYF. CDR3 nucleotides: TGTGCCAGCAGCTTAGCCCCCGGTTTAGCCTACGAGCAGTACTTC.

This chain uses TRBV9 with TRBJ2-5; 16 positions match TRBD2. The J segment lost 5 bases and the V segment lost 3 bases, leaving 7 bases of the junction unmatched. The CDR3 contains 17 residues. The germline gives CDR1 SGDLS, CDR2 YYNGEE. The CDR3 sequence: CASSAGLAGGFLETQYF. The CDR3 DNA reads as TGTGCCAGCAGCGCGGGACTAGCGGGAGGGTTTTTGGAGACCCAGTACTTC.

The gene calls are TRBV28 and TRBJ1-1; 8 bases agree with TRBD1. The CDR3 length is 11 residues. J was trimmed by 5 bases and V by 10 bases; bases with no gene match: 3. From germline, CDR1 is MDHEN and CDR2 SYDVKM. CDR3 in DNA: TGTGCCACAAGGACAGGGACTGAAGCTTTCTTT. Translation gives CATRTGTEAFF.

The V call is TRBV2, the J call TRBJ1-2; a possible D gene is TRBD1 (6 bases). The CDR3 extends over 15 amino acids. V was clipped by 1 base and J by 4 bases, with 13 bases between them. The germline CDR1 and CDR2 sequences are SNHLY and FYNNEI. The CDR3 spells CASSEGDRRVYGYTF. The DNA for the CDR3 is TGTGCCAGCAGTGAAGGCGACAGGCGAGTCTATGGCTACACCTTC.

The chain joins TRBV19 to TRBJ1-1, with 8 nucleotides matching TRBD1. The trim removed 5 bases at V and 4 bases at J, leaving 3 bases unmatched. This CDR3 has 13 amino acids. The germline V gene has CDR1 LNHDA and CDR2 SQIVND (reference sequence). The CDR3 sequence is CASSQGAGTEAFF. The CDR3 nucleotides read TGTGCCAGTAGTCAGGGGGCGGGCACTGAAGCTTTCTTT. The variable domain in full, with the rest retrieved from reference TRBV19 and TRBJ1-1, is DGGITQSPKYLFRKEGQNVTLSCEQNLNHDAMYWYRQDPGQGLRLIYYSQIVNDFQKGDIAEGYSVSREKKESFPLTVTSAQKNPTAFYLCASSQGAGTEAFFGQGTRLTVV.

The chain couples TRBV9 to TRBJ1-2, with D perhaps matching TRBD1 (5 bases). From germline, CDR1 is SGDLS and CDR2 YYNGEE. The CDR3 runs 15 residues. V was pared by 0 bases and J by 8 bases, with 17 bases between. CDR3: CASSVVGEVLRGYTF. DNA of the CDR3: TGTGCCAGCAGCGTAGTAGGGGAAGTATTGCGGGGCTACACCTTC.

This chain joins TRBV27 and TRBJ2-2; D ambiguous. Germline lookup yields CDR1 MNHEY and CDR2 SMNVEV (reference sequence). Deletions cut 2 bases from V and 7 bases from J, with 14 bases between. The CDR3 contains 15 residues. The CDR3 loop reads CASSLTPAILGELFF. The CDR3 bases are TGTGCCAGCAGTTTAACCCCAGCTATACTCGGGGAGCTGTTTTTT.

The count of this clone is one. V usage is TRBV27 and J usage is TRBJ2-5, with a possible D match to TRBD2 (5 bases). Germline CDR1 is MNHEY and CDR2 is SMNVEV (reference sequence). This CDR3 is built from 16 residues. V lost 6 bases to trimming and J lost 5 bases, with 22 bases between them. In DNA, the CDR3 is TGTGCCAGCAGCCCATCGATCGATGGCGGACTTGAGACCCAGTACTTC. Protein: CASSPSIDGGLETQYF.

This clone has just one count. V is TRBV9 and J is TRBJ2-5, with TRBD2 matching over 14 bases. Trimming cost V 0 bases and J 5 bases; bases outside gene matches: 3. Germline loops: CDR1 SGDLS, CDR2 YYNGEE. This CDR3 has 16 amino acids. In nucleotides, the CDR3 is TGTGCCAGCAGCGTAGAGGGACTAGCGGGAGTCGAGACCCAGTACTTC. Protein product: CASSVEGLAGVETQYF. The full variable domain, with the rest looked up from reference TRBV9 and TRBJ2-5, is DSGVTQTPKHLITATGQRVTLRCSPRSGDLSVYWYQQSLDQGLQFLIQYYNGEERAKGNILERFSAQQFPDLHSELNLSSLELGDSALYFCASSVEGLAGVETQYFGPGTRLLVL.

V gene TRBV7-8 combines with J gene TRBJ2-2, with a weak D call TRBD2 (6 bases). Germline lookup yields CDR1 SGHVS and CDR2 FQNEAQ. This CDR3 region has 16 residues. The ends were cut back, 1 base at V and 5 bases at J, with 14 bases in the middle. Here the CDR3 reads CASSLEASDMTGELFF. DNA of the CDR3: TGTGCCAGCAGCTTAGAGGCTAGCGACATGACCGGGGAGCTGTTTTTT.

J is TRBJ2-5 and V is TRBV18; D not resolved. The V end was cut by 3 bases, the J end by 5 bases, with 1 base between. The CDR3 runs 10 residues. The germline V gene encodes CDR1 KGHSH and CDR2 LQKENI. CDR3 DNA: TGTGCCAGCTCACCGGAGACCCAGTACTTC. This sequence encodes CASSPETQYF.

The genes are TRBV19 and TRBJ2-1, with D perhaps matching TRBD1 (7 bases). Trimming left V 5 bases short and J 5 bases short, with 16 bases between. Germline CDR1 is LNHDA and CDR2 is SQIVND (reference sequence). CDR3 length equals 15 residues. DNA of the CDR3: TGTGCCAGTAGTTCTGACAGGGAGGTGGACAATGAGCAGTTCTTC. Encoded protein: CASSSDREVDNEQFF.

The V gene is TRBV7-9, the J gene TRBJ2-1, with D unresolved. The CDR3 sequence is 14 residues long. Germline V gene lookup returns CDR1 SEHNR and CDR2 FQNEAQ (reference sequence). V was trimmed by 2 bases and J by 7 bases, leaving 12 bases between them. As DNA, the CDR3 is TGTGCCAGCAGCTTATCACATAAAGAAAATGAGCAGTTCTTC. Translating it yields CASSLSHKENEQFF.